This T cell receptor (beta chain) was identified in a study of blood T cell repertoires in COVID-19. Study context: Specimens from acute and convalescent COVID-19 originated in the United States, Italy and Spain. The cDNA or gDNA used as material had been derived from T cells, B-cell-depleted T cells, or PBMCs.

The CDR3 spans 15 residues. The germline gives CDR1 MNHEY, CDR2 SVGAGI. V was pared by 0 bases and J by 3 bases, with 11 bases between. Sequenced by immunoSEQ multiplex PCR; TCRdb stores in-frame clones only, minus some. There are roughly 150,000 clones in the sample; about 88% occur only once, and 15% to 20% lies in the top ten. Sequencing was done on a sample of peripheral blood. V gene TRBV6-5 combines with J gene TRBJ1-1; TRBD1 might be the D (5 bases). The receptor comes from a woman of 80 years or more with acute or convalescent COVID-19. CDR3 bases: TGTGCCAGCAGTTACTCGGAGGGGTGGCACACTGAAGCTTTCTTT. It encodes CASSYSEGWHTEAFF.